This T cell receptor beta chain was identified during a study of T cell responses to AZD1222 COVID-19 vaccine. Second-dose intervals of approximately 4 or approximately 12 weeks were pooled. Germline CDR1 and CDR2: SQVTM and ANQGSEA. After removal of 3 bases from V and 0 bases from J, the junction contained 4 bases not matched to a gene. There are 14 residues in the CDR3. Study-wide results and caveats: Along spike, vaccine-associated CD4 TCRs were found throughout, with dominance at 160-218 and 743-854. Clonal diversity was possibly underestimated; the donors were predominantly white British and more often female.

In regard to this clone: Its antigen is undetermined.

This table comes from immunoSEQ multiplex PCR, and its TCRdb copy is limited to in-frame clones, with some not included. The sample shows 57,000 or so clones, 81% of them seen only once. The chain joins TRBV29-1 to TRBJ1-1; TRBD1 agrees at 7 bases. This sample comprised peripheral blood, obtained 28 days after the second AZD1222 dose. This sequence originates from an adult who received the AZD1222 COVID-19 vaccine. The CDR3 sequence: CSVDQGVVNTEAFF. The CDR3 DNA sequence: TGCAGCGTTGATCAGGGGGTTGTGAACACTGAAGCTTTCTTT.